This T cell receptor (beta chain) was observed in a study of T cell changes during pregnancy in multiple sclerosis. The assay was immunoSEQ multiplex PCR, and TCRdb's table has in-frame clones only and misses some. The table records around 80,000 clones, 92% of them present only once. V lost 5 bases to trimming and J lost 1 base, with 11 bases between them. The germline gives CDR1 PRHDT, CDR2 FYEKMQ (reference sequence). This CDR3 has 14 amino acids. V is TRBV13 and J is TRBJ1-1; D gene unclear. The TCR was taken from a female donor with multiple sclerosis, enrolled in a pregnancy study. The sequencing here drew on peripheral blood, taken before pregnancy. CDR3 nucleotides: TGTGCCAGCAGCCCTCAACGACAGAACACTGAAGCTTTCTTT. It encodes CASSPQRQNTEAFF.